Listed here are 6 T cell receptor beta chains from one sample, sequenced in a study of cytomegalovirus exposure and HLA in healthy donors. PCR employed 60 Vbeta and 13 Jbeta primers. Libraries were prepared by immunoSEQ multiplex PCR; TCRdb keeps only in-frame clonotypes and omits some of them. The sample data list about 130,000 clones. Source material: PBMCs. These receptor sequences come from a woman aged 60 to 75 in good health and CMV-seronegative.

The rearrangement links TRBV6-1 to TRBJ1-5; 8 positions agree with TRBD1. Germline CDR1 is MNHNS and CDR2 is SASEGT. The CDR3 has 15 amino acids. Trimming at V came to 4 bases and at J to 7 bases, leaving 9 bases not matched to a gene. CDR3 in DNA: TGTGCCAGCAGTGGTGACAGGGGTATTGGGCAGCCCCAGCATTTT. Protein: CASSGDRGIGQPQHF.

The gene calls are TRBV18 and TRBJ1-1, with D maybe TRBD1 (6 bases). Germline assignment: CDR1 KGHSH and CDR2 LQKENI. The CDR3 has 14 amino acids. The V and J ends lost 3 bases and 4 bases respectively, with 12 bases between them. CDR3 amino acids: CASSPGALSTEAFF. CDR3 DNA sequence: TGTGCCAGCTCACCGGGGGCCCTGAGCACTGAAGCTTTCTTT.

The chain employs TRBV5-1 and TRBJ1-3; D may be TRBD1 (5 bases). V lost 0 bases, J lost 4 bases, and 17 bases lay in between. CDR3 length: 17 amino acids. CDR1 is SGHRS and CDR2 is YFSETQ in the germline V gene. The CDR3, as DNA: TGCGCCAGCAGCTTGGCGCCCAATCCAGGGTCCGGAAACACCATATATTTT. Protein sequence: CASSLAPNPGSGNTIYF.

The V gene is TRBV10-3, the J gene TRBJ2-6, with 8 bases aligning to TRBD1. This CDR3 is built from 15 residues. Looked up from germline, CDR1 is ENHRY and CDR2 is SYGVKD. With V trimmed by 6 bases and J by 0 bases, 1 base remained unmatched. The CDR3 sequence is CAIRDRDSGANVLTF. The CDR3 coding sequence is TGTGCCATCAGGGACAGGGACTCTGGGGCCAACGTCCTGACTTTC.

CDR3 sequence: CASRGASGPLDQPQHF. The CDR3 DNA sequence: TGTGCCAGCAGGGGGGCATCAGGCCCGCTCGATCAGCCCCAGCATTTT. The chain is built from TRBV21-1 and TRBJ1-5; whether TRBD1, the table's D call, matches the DNA was not checked. TRBV21-1 is labeled a pseudogene. The CDR3 sequence is 16 residues long.

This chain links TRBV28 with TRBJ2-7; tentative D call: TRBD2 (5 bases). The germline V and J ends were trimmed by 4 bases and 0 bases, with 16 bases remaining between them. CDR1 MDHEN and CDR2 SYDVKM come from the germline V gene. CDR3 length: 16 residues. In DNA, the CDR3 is TGTGCCAGCAGTTCCAATATTGACGGACTCTCCTACGAGCAGTACTTC. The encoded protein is CASSSNIDGLSYEQYF. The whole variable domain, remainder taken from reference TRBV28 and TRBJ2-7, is DVKVTQSSRYLVKRTGEKVFLECVQDMDHENMFWYRQDPGLGLRLIYFSYDVKMKEKGDIPEGYSVSREKKERFSLILESASTNQTSMYLCASSSNIDGLSYEQYFGPGTRLTVT.